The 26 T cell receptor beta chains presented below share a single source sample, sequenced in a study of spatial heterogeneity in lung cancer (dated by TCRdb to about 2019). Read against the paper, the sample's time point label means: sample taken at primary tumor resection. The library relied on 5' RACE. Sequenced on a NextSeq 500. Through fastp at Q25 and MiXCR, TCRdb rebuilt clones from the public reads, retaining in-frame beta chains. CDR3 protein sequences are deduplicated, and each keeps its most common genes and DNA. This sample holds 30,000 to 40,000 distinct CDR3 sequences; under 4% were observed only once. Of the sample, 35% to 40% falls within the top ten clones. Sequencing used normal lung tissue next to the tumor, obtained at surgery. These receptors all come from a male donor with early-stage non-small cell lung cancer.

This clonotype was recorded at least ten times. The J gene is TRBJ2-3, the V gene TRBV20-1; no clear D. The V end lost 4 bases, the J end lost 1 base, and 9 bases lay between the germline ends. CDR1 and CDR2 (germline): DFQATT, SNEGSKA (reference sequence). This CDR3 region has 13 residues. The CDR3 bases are TGCAGTGCTAAGGGCCCGGGCACAGATACGCAGTATTTT. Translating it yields CSAKGPGTDTQYF.

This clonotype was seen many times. The DNA for the CDR3 is TGTGCCAGCAGCTTAACCCCCTTTAACACTGAAGCTTTCTTT. Translation gives CASSLTPFNTEAFF. This chain connects TRBV7-3 to TRBJ1-1; D is ambiguous. The V gene lost 0 bases and the J gene lost 2 bases, with 7 bases spanning the gap. This CDR3 is 14 amino acids long. CDR1 and CDR2 (germline): SGHTA, FQGTGA.

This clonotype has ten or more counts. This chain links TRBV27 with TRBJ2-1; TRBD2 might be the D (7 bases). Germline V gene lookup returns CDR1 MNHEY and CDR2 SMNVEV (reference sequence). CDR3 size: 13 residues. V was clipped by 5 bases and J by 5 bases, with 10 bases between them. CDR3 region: CASSRGAHNEQFF. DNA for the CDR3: TGTGCCAGCAGTCGGGGGGCCCACAATGAGCAGTTCTTC.

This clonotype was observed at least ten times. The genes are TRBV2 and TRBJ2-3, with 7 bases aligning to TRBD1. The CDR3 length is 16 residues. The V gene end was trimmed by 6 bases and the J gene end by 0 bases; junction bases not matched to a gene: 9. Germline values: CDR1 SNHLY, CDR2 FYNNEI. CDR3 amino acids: CASSPGQDISTDTQYF. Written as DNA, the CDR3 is TGTGCCAGCAGCCCCGGACAGGACATTAGCACAGATACGCAGTATTTT.

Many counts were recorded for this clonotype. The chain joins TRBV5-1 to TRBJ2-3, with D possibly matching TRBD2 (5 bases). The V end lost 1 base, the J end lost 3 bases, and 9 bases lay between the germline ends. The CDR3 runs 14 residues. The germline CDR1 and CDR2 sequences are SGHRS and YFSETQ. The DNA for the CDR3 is TGCGCCAGCAGCTTGTTTTCGGGGACAGATACGCAGTATTTT. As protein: CASSLFSGTDTQYF.

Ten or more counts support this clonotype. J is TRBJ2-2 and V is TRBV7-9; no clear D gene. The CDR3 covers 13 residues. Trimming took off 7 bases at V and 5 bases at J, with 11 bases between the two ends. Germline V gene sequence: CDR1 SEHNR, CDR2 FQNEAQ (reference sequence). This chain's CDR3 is CASTLPGTGELFF. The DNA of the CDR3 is TGTGCCAGCACCCTACCTGGAACCGGGGAGCTGTTTTTT.

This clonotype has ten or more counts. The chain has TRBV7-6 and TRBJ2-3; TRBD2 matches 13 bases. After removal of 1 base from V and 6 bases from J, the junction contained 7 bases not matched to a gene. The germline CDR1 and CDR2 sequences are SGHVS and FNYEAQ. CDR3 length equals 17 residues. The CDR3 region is CASSLGRTSGSSDTQYF. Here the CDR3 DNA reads TGTGCCAGCAGCTTAGGGCGGACTAGCGGGAGTTCCGATACGCAGTATTTT.

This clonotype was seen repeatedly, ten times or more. In nucleotides, the CDR3 is TGCGCCAGCAGCGGGGGACTAGCCCAAGAGACCCAGTACTTC. This gives the protein CASSGGLAQETQYF. The chain recombines TRBV5-1 with TRBJ2-5, with 9 bases matching TRBD2. The CDR3 is 14 residues long. V trimming: 4 bases; J trimming: 1 base; junction bases outside the gene matches: 2. Germline CDR1 and CDR2: SGHRS and YFSETQ.

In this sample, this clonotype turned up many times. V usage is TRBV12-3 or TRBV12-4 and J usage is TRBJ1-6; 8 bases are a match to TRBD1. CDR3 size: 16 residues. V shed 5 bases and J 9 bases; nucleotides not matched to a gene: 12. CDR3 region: CASSQRHRTGSSPLHF. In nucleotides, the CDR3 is TGTGCCAGCAGTCAACGACACAGGACAGGGTCTTCACCCCTCCACTTT.

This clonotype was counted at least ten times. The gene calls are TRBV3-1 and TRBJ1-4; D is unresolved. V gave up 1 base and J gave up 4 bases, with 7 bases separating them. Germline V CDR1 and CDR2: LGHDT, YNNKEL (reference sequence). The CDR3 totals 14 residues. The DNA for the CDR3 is TGTGCCAGCAGCCAAGGACACCTTAATGAAAAACTGTTTTTT. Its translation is CASSQGHLNEKLFF.

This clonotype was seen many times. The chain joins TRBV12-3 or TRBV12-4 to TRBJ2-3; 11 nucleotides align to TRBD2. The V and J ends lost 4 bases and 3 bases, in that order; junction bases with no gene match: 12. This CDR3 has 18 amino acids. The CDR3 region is CASSSETPLAGGTDTQYF. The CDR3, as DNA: TGTGCCAGCAGTTCCGAGACCCCGCTAGCGGGGGGTACAGATACGCAGTATTTT.

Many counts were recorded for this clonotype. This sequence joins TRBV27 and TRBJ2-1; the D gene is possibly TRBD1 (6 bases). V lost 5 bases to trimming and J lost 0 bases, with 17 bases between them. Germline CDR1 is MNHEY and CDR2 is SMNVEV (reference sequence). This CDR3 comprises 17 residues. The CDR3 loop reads CASSPSRGSGSYNEQFF. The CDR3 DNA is TGTGCCAGCAGTCCCTCCAGGGGCAGTGGCTCCTACAATGAGCAGTTCTTC.

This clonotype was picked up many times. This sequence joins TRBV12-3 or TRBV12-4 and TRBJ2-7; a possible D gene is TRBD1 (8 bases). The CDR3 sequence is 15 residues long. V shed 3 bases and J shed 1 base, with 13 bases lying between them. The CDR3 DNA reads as TGTGCCAGCAGTTTCGGACAGGGAGGGTCCTACGAGCAGTACTTC. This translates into CASSFGQGGSYEQYF.

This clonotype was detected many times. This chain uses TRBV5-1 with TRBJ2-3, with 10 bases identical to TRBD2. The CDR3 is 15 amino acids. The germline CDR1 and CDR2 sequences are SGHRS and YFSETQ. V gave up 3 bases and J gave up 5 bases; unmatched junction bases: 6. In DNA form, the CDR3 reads TGCGCCAGCAGCTCTACTAGCGGGATTGGAGATACGCAGTATTTT. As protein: CASSSTSGIGDTQYF.

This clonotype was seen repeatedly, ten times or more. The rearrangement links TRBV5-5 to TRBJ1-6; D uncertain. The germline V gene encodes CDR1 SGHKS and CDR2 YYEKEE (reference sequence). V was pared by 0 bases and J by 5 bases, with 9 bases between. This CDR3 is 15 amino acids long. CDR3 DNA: TGTGCCAGCAGCTTGGAGCAGATTCATAATTCACCCCTCCACTTT. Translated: CASSLEQIHNSPLHF.

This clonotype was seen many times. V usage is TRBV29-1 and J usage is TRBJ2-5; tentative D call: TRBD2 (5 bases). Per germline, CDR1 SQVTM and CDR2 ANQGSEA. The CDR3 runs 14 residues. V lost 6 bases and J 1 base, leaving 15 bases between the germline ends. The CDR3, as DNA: TGCAGCGTGACGGGATGGGTAGCCCAAGAGACCCAGTACTTC. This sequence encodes CSVTGWVAQETQYF.

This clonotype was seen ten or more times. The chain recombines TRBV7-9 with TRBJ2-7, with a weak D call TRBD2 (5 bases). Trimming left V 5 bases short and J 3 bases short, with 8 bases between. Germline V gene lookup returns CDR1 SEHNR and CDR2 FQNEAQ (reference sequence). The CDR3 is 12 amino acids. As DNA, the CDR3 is TGTGCCAGCAGCCGCCGGGACTACGAGCAGTACTTC. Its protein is CASSRRDYEQYF.

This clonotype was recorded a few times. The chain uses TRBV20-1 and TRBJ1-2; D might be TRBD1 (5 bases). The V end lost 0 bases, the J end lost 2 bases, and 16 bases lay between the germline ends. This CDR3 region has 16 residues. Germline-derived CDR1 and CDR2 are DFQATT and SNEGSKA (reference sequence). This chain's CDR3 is CSARDPSQGGNYGYTF. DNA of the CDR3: TGCAGTGCTAGAGATCCCTCCCAGGGAGGAAACTATGGCTACACCTTC.

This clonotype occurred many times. DNA for the CDR3: TGTGCCAGCAGTCTACGACAGGGTCGGTCTGAAGCTTTCTTT. Residues: CASSLRQGRSEAFF. The J gene is TRBJ1-1, the V gene TRBV6-1, with 7 nucleotides matching TRBD1. This CDR3 spans 14 amino acids. With 5 bases clipped from V and 6 bases from J, the junction kept 9 bases outside the gene matches. The V gene's germline CDR1 is MNHNS and CDR2 SASEGT.

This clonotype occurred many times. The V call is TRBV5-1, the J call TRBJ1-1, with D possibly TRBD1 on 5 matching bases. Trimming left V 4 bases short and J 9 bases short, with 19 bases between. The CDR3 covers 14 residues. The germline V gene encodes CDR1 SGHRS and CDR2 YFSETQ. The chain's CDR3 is CASSPTVEGTKAFF. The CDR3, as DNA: TGCGCCAGCAGCCCAACGGTGGAAGGGACGAAAGCTTTCTTT.

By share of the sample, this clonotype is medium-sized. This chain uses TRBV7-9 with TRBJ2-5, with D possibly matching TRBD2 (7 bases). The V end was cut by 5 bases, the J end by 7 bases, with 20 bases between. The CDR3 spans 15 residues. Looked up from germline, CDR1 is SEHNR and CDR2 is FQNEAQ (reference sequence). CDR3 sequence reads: CASSPVGGAPGTQYF. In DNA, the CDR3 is TGTGCCAGCAGCCCGGTAGGGGGGGCTCCAGGGACCCAGTACTTC.

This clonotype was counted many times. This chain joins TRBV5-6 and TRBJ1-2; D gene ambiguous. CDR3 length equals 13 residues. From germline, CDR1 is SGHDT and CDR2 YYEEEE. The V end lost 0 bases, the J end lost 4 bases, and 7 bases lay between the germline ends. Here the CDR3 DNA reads TGTGCCAGCAGCTTGGGCAGAACCTATGGCTACACCTTC. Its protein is CASSLGRTYGYTF.

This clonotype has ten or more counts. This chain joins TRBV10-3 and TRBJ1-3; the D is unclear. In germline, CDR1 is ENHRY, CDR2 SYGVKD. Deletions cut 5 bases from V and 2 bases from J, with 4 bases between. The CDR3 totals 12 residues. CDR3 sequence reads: CAISRTGNTIYF. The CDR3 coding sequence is TGTGCCATCAGTCGAACTGGAAACACCATATATTTT.

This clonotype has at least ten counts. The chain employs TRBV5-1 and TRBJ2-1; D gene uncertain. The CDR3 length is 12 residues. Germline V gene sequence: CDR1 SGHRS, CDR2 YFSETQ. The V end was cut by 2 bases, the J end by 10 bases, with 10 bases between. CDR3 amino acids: CASSFQQEEQFF. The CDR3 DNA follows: TGCGCCAGCAGCTTCCAGCAGGAGGAGCAGTTCTTC.

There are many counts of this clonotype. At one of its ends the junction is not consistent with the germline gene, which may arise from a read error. The CDR3 region has the DNA TGTGCCAGCAGTGAAGTTGGGGGTCGGGAGCGCTTT. It codes for CASSEVGGRERF. The chain carries TRBV6-1 and TRBJ1-1; a weak D match, TRBD1 (5 bases). The germline V gene has CDR1 MNHNS and CDR2 SASEGT. The CDR3 sequence is 12 residues long.

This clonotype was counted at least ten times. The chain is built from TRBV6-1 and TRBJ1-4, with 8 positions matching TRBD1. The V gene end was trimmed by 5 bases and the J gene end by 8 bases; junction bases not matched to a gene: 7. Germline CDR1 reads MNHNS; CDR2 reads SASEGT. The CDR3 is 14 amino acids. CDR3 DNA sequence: TGTGCCAGCAGTCAGGACAGGGCGGCGGAAAAACTGTTTTTT. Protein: CASSQDRAAEKLFF.